This TCR beta chain derives from a study of patients and donors after allogeneic stem cell transplantation. Trimming pared 1 base from V and 8 bases from J, leaving 11 bases between. CDR3 size: 13 residues. Germline CDR1 DFQATT, CDR2 SNEGSKA (reference sequence). One entry per CDR3 protein results from TCRdb running MiXCR on the RT-PCR reads. Found here are 200,000 to 250,000 distinct CDR3 sequences, 38% of them singletons; the top ten hold around a tenth. Sequencing was done on a sample of blood, either unsorted or a sorted T cell fraction (not recorded which). V and J are TRBV20-1 and TRBJ1-4, with no clear D. The sequence was obtained from a human donor who was either an allogeneic HSCT recipient or a stem cell or donor lymphocyte infusion donor (not recorded which). It is not recorded whose cells these are; they may come from a transplant donor. The chain's CDR3 is CSARGNDQEKLFF. The CDR3 DNA reads TGCAGTGCTAGAGGTAACGACCAGGAAAAACTGTTTTTT.